Sequencing of this TCR beta chain was carried out in a study of T-cell reconstitution after alpha-beta-depleted transplantation in children. Overall study results and limits: One year after transplant, T-cell counts and diversity came mostly from newly produced T cells. After transplant, at about two months, alpha-beta T cells were reportedly derived from several hundred expanded graft clones. Several patients had high TCRbeta diversity at day 60; it came from surviving recipient T cells and thymic progenitors.

Preparation of the TCRbeta library used unique molecular identifiers. TCRdb re-called the PCR reads through MiXCR, storing one row per CDR3 protein. The data show approximately 980,000 distinct CDR3 sequences, about 31% seen once. The CDR3 extends over 12 amino acids. CDR1 is DFQATT, CDR2 SNEGSKA, per germline (reference sequence). Concerning this clonotype: The target antigen is unknown. One end of the junction fails to match germline, which may point to a read error.

This sequence was found in a boy younger than two who had a stem cell transplant for SCID, so the T cells may come from the graft donor. The gene calls are TRBV20-1 and TRBJ2-5; D may be TRBD1 or TRBD2 (5 bases each). The starting material was PBMCs, mostly from graft donor cells, obtained 360 days after TCRalphabeta/CD19-depleted stem cell transplant. CDR3 DNA: TGCAGCGGGGACCACGTTCAAGAGACCGAGTACTTC. This sequence encodes CSGDHVQETEYF.